This T cell receptor (beta chain) was identified in a study of blood T cells in healthy people across ages. The length of the CDR3 is 13 residues. Trimming stripped 2 bases from V and 5 bases from J, with 9 bases between. Germline CDR1 is DFQATT and CDR2 is SNEGSKA (reference sequence). Primed by a sample-barcoded 5' primer and a J-beta primer mix, a second PCR proceeded for about 6 to 12 cycles. Using its own MiXCR run on the 5' RACE reads, TCRdb lists one record per CDR3 protein. The sample records about 1.7 million distinct CDR3 sequences, 28% being singletons. This clonotype appeared a few times. The genes are TRBV20-1 and TRBJ1-4; D gene uncertain. The sequence came from a woman aged 30 to 39 in good health. The sequencing input was blood. The CDR3 protein is CSARPRQNEKLFF. The CDR3 coding sequence is TGCAGTGCTAGACCGCGCCAAAATGAAAAACTGTTTTTT.